This TCR beta chain was recorded in a study of Ad26.COV2.S vaccination and SARS-CoV-2 variants. Study-level results: Higher spike-specific TCR breadth was found in vaccine recipients than in placebo recipients. Spike-specific CD8+ and CD4+ T cell responses reportedly showed substantial breadth after vaccination.

Germline V gives CDR1 ENHRY, CDR2 SYGVKD. The CDR3 loop spans 16 amino acids. V gave up 4 bases and J gave up 1 base, with 16 bases separating them. This sample's treatment: some 20 received Ad26.COV2.S at low or high dose, single or two shots; 5 received placebo; per-sample allocation not given. Samples came from day 63 after the first vaccine or placebo injection. An adult aged 18-55 years in Boston served as the donor. Assay used: immunoSEQ multiplex PCR; TCRdb lists only in-frame clones, some missing. The sample gives around 500,000 clones, 80% to 90% of which show up once; about 1.5% is in the top ten. Turning to this clone: No antigen is known for it.

The sample here was peripheral blood, taken in a trial of Ad26.COV2.S vaccine versus placebo. The source of this sequence is a person aged 18-60 years who received the Ad26.COV2.S COVID-19 vaccine or a placebo. The chain employs TRBV10-3 and TRBJ1-1; TRBD1 might be the D (5 bases). The CDR3 is CAISGPQGTPNTEAFF. CDR3 nucleotide sequence: TGTGCCATCAGTGGCCCCCAGGGCACTCCGAACACTGAAGCTTTCTTT.